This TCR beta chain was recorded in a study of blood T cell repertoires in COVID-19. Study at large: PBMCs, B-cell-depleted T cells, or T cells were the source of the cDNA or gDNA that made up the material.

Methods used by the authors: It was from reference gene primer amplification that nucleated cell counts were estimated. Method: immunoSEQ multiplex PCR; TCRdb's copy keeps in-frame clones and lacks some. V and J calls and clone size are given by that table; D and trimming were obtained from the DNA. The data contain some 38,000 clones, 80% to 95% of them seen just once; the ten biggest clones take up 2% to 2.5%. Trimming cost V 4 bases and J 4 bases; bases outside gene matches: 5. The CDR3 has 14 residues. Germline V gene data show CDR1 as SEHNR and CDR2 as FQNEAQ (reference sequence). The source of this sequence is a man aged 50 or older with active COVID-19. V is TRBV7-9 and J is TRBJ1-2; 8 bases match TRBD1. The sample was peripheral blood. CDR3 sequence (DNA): TGTGCCAGCAGCTCCTCAGGGGGCGGCTATGGCTACACCTTC. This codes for CASSSSGGGYGYTF. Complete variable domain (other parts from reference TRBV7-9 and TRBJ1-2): DTGVSQNPRHKITKRGQNVTFRCDPISEHNRLYWYRQTLGQGPEFLTYFQNEAQLEKSRLLSDRFSAERPKGSFSTLEIQRTEQGDSAMYLCASSSSGGGYGYTFGSGTRLTVV.